This T cell receptor beta chain was documented in a study of T cell responses to AZD1222 COVID-19 vaccine. The assay was immunoSEQ multiplex PCR, and TCRdb's table has in-frame clones only and misses some. The sample lists some 80,000 clones, approximately 80% occurring once. V gave up 5 bases and J gave up 1 base, with 10 bases separating them. The CDR3 spans 14 residues. The germline V gene encodes CDR1 KGHSH and CDR2 LQKENI. The J gene is TRBJ2-3, the V gene TRBV18, with no clear D. This sequence was found in an adult who received the MenACWY meningococcal vaccine as a control. Sequenced material: peripheral blood, taken 28 days after the second dose of the MenACWY control vaccine. The CDR3 protein is CASSTLMGTDTQYF. The DNA for the CDR3 is TGTGCCAGCTCAACGCTCATGGGCACAGATACGCAGTATTTT.